Listed below are T cell receptor beta chains from one sample, sequenced in a study of T cell responses to AZD1222 COVID-19 vaccine. Using immunoSEQ multiplex PCR, the repertoire was profiled, and TCRdb retains in-frame clones only, with some absent. This sample has 25,000 or so clones; 87% occur once, and the top ten carry about 35%. This specimen was peripheral blood, taken 28 days after the second AZD1222 dose. Receptor source: an adult who received the AZD1222 COVID-19 vaccine. Both conserved end residues are part of each CDR3. The D gene is left open where the match is weak. For some rows the clone size is stated as once, few or many, or as a class when expanded; others skip it.

j_call,clone_size,d_call,v_call,cdr3_aa,cdr3_nt
TRBJ1-2,-,-,TRBV7-2,CASSSGIDYGYTF,TGTGCCAGCAGCTCTGGGATAGACTATGGCTACACCTTC
TRBJ1-5,once,-,TRBV11-2,CASSPGTNSNQPQHF,TGTGCCAGCAGCCCCGGGACAAATAGCAATCAGCCCCAGCATTTT
TRBJ2-2,-,-,TRBV4-1,CASSQVRAGELFF,TGCGCCAGCAGCCAAGTCCGCGCCGGGGAGCTGTTTTTT
TRBJ2-7,-,-,TRBV23-1,CASSRIKYEQYF,TGCGCCAGCAGTCGGATCAAATACGAGCAGTACTTC
TRBJ2-1,few,-,TRBV4-3,CASSQDWGGPHNEQFF,TGCGCCAGCAGCCAAGATTGGGGGGGCCCCCACAATGAGCAGTTCTTC
TRBJ2-7,-,-,TRBV10-2,CASSEWMDRPGFVF,TGCGCCAGCAGTGAGTGGATGGACCGTCCTGGGTTCGTCTTC
TRBJ2-4,-,-,TRBV9,CASSVAGGGGAQNIQYF,TGTGCCAGCAGCGTAGCTGGGGGCGGCGGGGCCCAAAACATTCAGTACTTC
TRBJ2-7,-,-,TRBV21-1,CASLGMRYF,TGTGCCAGTTTGGGTATGAGGTACTTC
TRBJ2-3,-,-,TRBV9,CASSVTTDTQYF,TGTGCCAGCAGCGTAACCACAGATACGCAGTATTTT
TRBJ2-7,-,-,TRBV9,CASSPHPRLDLGEQYF,TGTGCCAGCAGCCCACACCCAAGACTAGATCTGGGAGAGCAGTACTTC
TRBJ2-3,-,-,TRBV7-8,CASSLGLHTDTQYF,TGTGCCAGCAGCCTAGGACTTCACACAGATACGCAGTATTTT
TRBJ1-5,-,TRBD1,TRBV28,CASRRTGNSNQPQHF,TGTGCCAGCAGGCGGACAGGGAATAGCAATCAGCCCCAGCATTTT
TRBJ2-2,-,-,TRBV18,CASSADRNTGELFF,TGTGCCAGCTCAGCTGACAGGAACACCGGGGAGCTGTTTTTT
TRBJ1-2,-,-,TRBV5-1,CASSLDEGRVGGYTF,TGCGCCAGCAGCTTGGATGAGGGAAGGGTTGGCGGCTACACCTTC
TRBJ2-5,once,-,TRBV28,CASSSNLRQETQYF,TGTGCCAGCAGCTCCAATTTGCGGCAAGAGACCCAGTACTTC
TRBJ1-5,once,-,TRBV30,CAWSVEGNQPQHF,TGTGCCTGGAGTGTAGAGGGGAATCAGCCCCAGCATTTT
TRBJ2-7,-,TRBD2,TRBV7-3,CASSSDGEGGRATFEQYF,TGTGCCAGCAGCTCCGATGGCGAAGGCGGGAGGGCCACCTTCGAGCAGTACTTC
TRBJ1-6,-,-,TRBV11-2,CASSVDRGNSPLHF,TGTGCCAGCAGCGTCGACCGGGGGAATTCACCCCTCCACTTT
TRBJ2-1,few,-,TRBV6-2/TRBV6-3,CASSYMGIEQFF,TGTGCCAGCAGTTACATGGGGATTGAGCAGTTCTTC
TRBJ2-2,-,-,TRBV5-4,CASSFPWATNTGELFF,TGTGCCAGCAGTTTCCCATGGGCTACGAACACCGGGGAGCTGTTTTTT
TRBJ2-1,-,-,TRBV24-1,CATSDFGDNEQFF,TGTGCCACCAGTGATTTTGGGGACAATGAGCAGTTCTTC
TRBJ1-1,-,TRBD1,TRBV6-5,CASRRVEQGRAFF,TGTGCCAGCCGTAGGGTCGAACAGGGGCGGGCTTTCTTT
TRBJ2-7,-,-,TRBV6-5,CASTSPAYEQYF,TGTGCCAGCACTTCACCAGCCTACGAGCAGTACTTC
TRBJ1-5,-,-,TRBV28,CASLGTLNQPQHF,TGTGCCAGCCTCGGGACACTCAATCAGCCCCAGCATTTT
TRBJ2-7,once,-,TRBV4-3,CASSQDFRGPYEQYF,TGCGCCAGCAGCCAAGATTTCAGGGGCCCCTACGAGCAGTACTTC
TRBJ1-1,-,-,TRBV10-1,CATRTGVDTEAFF,TGCGCCACCCGGACGGGGGTTGACACTGAAGCTTTCTTT
TRBJ2-7,once,-,TRBV5-1,CASSVTGSYEQYF,TGCGCCAGCAGCGTGACAGGCTCCTACGAGCAGTACTTC
TRBJ1-6,-,-,TRBV6-9,CASSYKIWQGPAYNSPLHF,TGTGCCAGCAGTTATAAGATTTGGCAGGGGCCCGCCTATAATTCACCCCTCCACTTT
TRBJ2-3,-,-,TRBV19,CASSIAAINVQYF,TGTGCCAGTAGTATAGCGGCCATTAATGTGCAGTATTTT
TRBJ2-2,-,TRBD2,TRBV6-4,CASSASGTTGELFF,TGTGCCAGCTCGGCTAGCGGAACCACCGGGGAGCTGTTTTTT
TRBJ2-2,-,-,TRBV29-1,CSVVRRRAGELFF,TGCAGCGTTGTCCGGAGGCGGGCTGGGGAGCTGTTTTTT
TRBJ2-1,-,-,TRBV30,CAWSTDYNEQFF,TGTGCCTGGAGTACCGATTACAATGAGCAGTTCTTC
TRBJ2-1,few,-,TRBV5-1,CASSLGAPTLNEQFF,TGCGCCAGCAGCTTGGGAGCTCCAACCCTTAATGAGCAGTTCTTC
TRBJ1-1,-,-,TRBV11-2,CASSLDSPTEAFF,TGTGCCAGCAGCTTAGATTCCCCCACTGAAGCTTTCTTT
TRBJ1-2,-,-,TRBV28,CASSPTVTGYTF,TGTGCCAGCAGCCCGACAGTCACGGGCTACACCTTC
TRBJ2-1,-,-,TRBV19,CASRYSSAYNEQFF,TGTGCCAGTAGATATAGCTCGGCCTACAATGAGCAGTTCTTC
TRBJ2-7,-,-,TRBV7-6,CASSSGGGSSYEQYF,TGTGCCAGCAGCTCTGGTGGTGGGAGCTCCTACGAGCAGTACTTC
TRBJ1-2,once,-,TRBV4-2,CASSLIGGNYGYTF,TGTGCCAGCAGCCTAATAGGGGGTAACTATGGCTACACCTTC
TRBJ1-3,-,-,TRBV10-3,CAITRDLGNTIYF,TGTGCCATCACCAGGGACCTTGGAAACACCATATATTTT
TRBJ1-1,-,-,TRBV3-1/TRBV3-2,CASTRRENSEAFF,TGTGCCAGCACCCGCAGAGAGAACTCTGAAGCTTTCTTT
TRBJ2-7,-,TRBD1,TRBV5-5,CASSLTGSLRLEQYF,TGTGCCAGCAGCCTGACAGGGAGTCTTCGTCTCGAGCAGTACTTC
TRBJ1-2,once,-,TRBV3-1/TRBV3-2,CASSQDPGARDGYTF,TGTGCCAGCAGCCAAGATCCAGGGGCCAGGGATGGCTACACCTTC
TRBJ2-7,-,-,TRBV9,CASSANSYEQYF,TGTGCCAGCAGCGCGAACTCCTACGAGCAGTACTTC
TRBJ2-3,-,TRBD2,TRBV7-3,CASSRDLAGDTQYF,TGTGCCAGCAGCCGCGACTTAGCGGGAGATACGCAGTATTTT
TRBJ2-3,-,TRBD2,TRBV3-1/TRBV3-2,CASSQGAGAGADTQYF,TGTGCCAGCAGCCAAGGGGCGGGAGCCGGGGCAGATACGCAGTATTTT
TRBJ2-7,-,-,TRBV6-5,CASSYGGTTYYEQYF,TGTGCCAGCAGTTACGGGGGGACCACCTACTACGAGCAGTACTTC
TRBJ1-5,-,-,TRBV28,CASSLLQGNQPQHF,TGTGCCAGCAGTTTACTACAGGGTAATCAGCCCCAGCATTTT
TRBJ2-7,-,TRBD1,TRBV5-1,CASSVQGAGEQYF,TGCGCCAGCAGCGTACAGGGGGCAGGCGAGCAGTACTTC
TRBJ2-3,-,TRBD2,TRBV5-4,CASSRPSGGRDTQYF,TGTGCCAGCAGCCGTCCTAGCGGGGGTCGGGATACGCAGTATTTT
TRBJ1-5,-,-,TRBV18,CASSPGTTNQPQHF,TGTGCCAGCTCACCGGGGACAACAAATCAGCCCCAGCATTTT
TRBJ2-1,-,-,TRBV6-1,CASSVLQGTSYNEQFF,TGTGCCAGCAGTGTCCTTCAGGGCACCTCCTACAATGAGCAGTTCTTC
TRBJ2-3,-,TRBD2,TRBV7-3,CASSLRLAGGGDTQYF,TGTGCCAGCAGCTTAAGACTAGCGGGAGGGGGTGATACGCAGTATTTT
TRBJ2-2,-,-,TRBV6-5,CASSLQAFRELFF,TGTGCCAGCAGCCTCCAGGCCTTCCGGGAGCTGTTTTTT
TRBJ2-2,-,-,TRBV21-1,CASSKELRSGRNTGELFF,TGTGCCAGCAGCAAAGAATTGAGGAGCGGGAGGAACACCGGGGAGCTGTTTTTT
TRBJ2-1,-,TRBD2,TRBV2,CASSPQLAGGNEQFF,TGTGCCAGCAGTCCCCAGCTAGCGGGAGGAAATGAGCAGTTCTTC
TRBJ1-3,-,-,TRBV9,CASSVPGSSGNTIYF,TGTGCCAGCAGCGTCCCGGGGTCCTCTGGAAACACCATATATTTT
TRBJ1-6,-,-,TRBV6-5,CASGRNSPLHF,TGTGCCAGCGGACGGAATTCACCCCTCCACTTT
TRBJ2-7,-,TRBD1,TRBV27,CASSSPTGSSYEQYF,TGTGCCAGCAGTTCCCCGACAGGGAGCTCCTACGAGCAGTACTTC
TRBJ2-3,once,TRBD1,TRBV19,CASRPWGQGTSDTQYF,TGTGCCAGTAGGCCATGGGGACAGGGAACGTCAGATACGCAGTATTTT
TRBJ1-5,-,-,TRBV3-1/TRBV3-2,CASSQGLNLGGVGQPQHF,TGTGCCAGCAGCCAAGGCCTAAATTTAGGAGGGGTAGGCCAGCCCCAGCATTTT